These 20 T cell receptor beta chains were all obtained from the same sample, sequenced in a study of T cells in Graves' hyperthyroidism and ophthalmopathy (dated by TCRdb to the late 2010s). Library construction relied on multiplex PCR. TCRdb names Illumina HiSeq 2000 as the instrument used. The TCR beta CDR3 regions were amplified from the RNA transcripts. The first round of RT-PCR for the TCR CDR3 was performed with the HTBI primer set and the Qiagen OneStep RT-PCR kit. TCRdb applied fastp at Q25 and MiXCR to the public reads, then kept only in-frame beta chains. Rows are combined by CDR3 protein, so each entry shows the most common genes and DNA. Counted in this sample were about 420,000 distinct CDR3 sequences; roughly 14% of them appeared once. The ten most abundant clones make up around 7.7% of the sample. The sequencing sample was made of blood. These receptors were collected from a woman younger than 35 with Graves' hyperthyroidism.

This clonotype was counted ten times or more. V and J are TRBV3-1 and TRBJ1-6, with TRBD1 matching over 7 bases. CDR1 is LGHDT and CDR2 is YNNKEL in the germline V gene (reference sequence). J was trimmed by 5 bases and V by 4 bases; bases with no gene match: 5. The CDR3 extends over 15 amino acids. This CDR3 reads CASSPQGQNNSPLHF. The CDR3 DNA is TGTGCCAGCAGCCCCCAGGGACAGAATAATTCACCCCTCCACTTT.

As regards this clonotype: A much larger clone differs from this one at a single base, so this may be a read error. The chain joins TRBV6-1 to TRBJ1-1; TRBD1 matches 7 bases. The trim removed 6 bases at V and 6 bases at J, leaving 13 bases unmatched. This CDR3 spans 15 amino acids. Germline values: CDR1 MNHNS, CDR2 SASEGT. CDR3 sequence (DNA): TGTGCCAGCAGCACAACTCGACAGGGTAGGCCTGAAGCTTTCTTT. Protein: CASSTTRQGRPEAFF.

This clonotype has ten or more counts. The chain links TRBV20-1 to TRBJ2-3; possibly TRBD1 for D (8 bases). Trimming cost V 2 bases and J 3 bases, with 15 bases left between them. Germline V lookup: CDR1 DFQATT, CDR2 SNEGSKA (reference sequence). CDR3 length: 15 residues. CDR3 in DNA: TGCAGTGCTAGACCGGACAGGGAGGGGACAGATACGCAGTATTTT. Translation gives CSARPDREGTDTQYF.

This clonotype has more than one count but fewer than ten. The chain recombines TRBV20-1 with TRBJ2-3; 13 positions agree with TRBD2. Germline values: CDR1 DFQATT, CDR2 SNEGSKA (reference sequence). This CDR3 is 14 amino acids long. As DNA, the CDR3 is TGCGGACCGGGACTAGCGGGACGGGCAGATACGCAGTATTTT. This translates into CGPGLAGRADTQYF.

The J gene is TRBJ2-1, the V gene TRBV5-1; 14 bases are a match to TRBD2. The CDR3 extends over 14 amino acids. The J segment lost 12 bases and the V segment lost 4 bases, leaving 6 bases of the junction unmatched. Germline CDR1 and CDR2: SGHRS and YFSETQ. CDR3 DNA: TGCGCCAGCAGCCCGGGACTAGCGGGAGTTGTGCAGTTCTTC. Protein product: CASSPGLAGVVQFF.

This clonotype was detected ten times or more. The V gene is TRBV5-1, the J gene TRBJ1-4; 7 nucleotides match TRBD1. This CDR3 spans 15 amino acids. Germline CDR1 SGHRS, CDR2 YFSETQ. Trimming at V came to 4 bases and at J to 2 bases, leaving 5 bases not matched to a gene. The chain's CDR3 is CASSVGQVTNEKLFF. CDR3 DNA: TGCGCCAGCAGCGTCGGACAGGTTACTAATGAAAAACTGTTTTTT.

Turning to this clonotype: Since a much larger clone is just one base distant, this may be a read error. The genes are TRBV30 and TRBJ2-2, with D perhaps TRBD2 (6 bases). The CDR3 runs 14 residues. Germline V gene lookup returns CDR1 GTSNPN and CDR2 SVGIG (reference sequence). CDR3 nucleotides: TGTGCCTGGCGGATCAGAGCGAACACCGGGGGGCTGTTTTTT. It translates to CAWRIRANTGGLFF.

This clonotype showed up many times. J is TRBJ2-7 and V is TRBV13; possibly TRBD2 for D (5 bases). V was pared by 5 bases and J by 1 base, with 15 bases between. This CDR3 is built from 15 residues. Germline V lookup: CDR1 PRHDT, CDR2 FYEKMQ (reference sequence). The CDR3 nucleotides read TGTGCCAGCAGCCTTAGGAGGAGAGGGTCCTACGAGCAGTACTTC. Protein sequence: CASSLRRRGSYEQYF.

The chain carries TRBV12-3 or TRBV12-4 and TRBJ2-1; 8 bases fit TRBD2. J gave up 15 bases and V 1 base, and 8 bases lay outside the gene matches. This CDR3 is 13 amino acids long. CDR3 protein: CASSLGTGRAWFF. Written as DNA, the CDR3 is TGTGCCAGCAGTTTAGGAACCGGGAGGGCATGGTTCTTC.

This sequence joins TRBV28 and TRBJ2-2; 10 positions agree with TRBD1. Trimming took 3 bases from V and 4 from J; bases not matched to a gene: 5. The CDR3 totals 16 residues. Germline-derived CDR1 and CDR2 are MDHEN and SYDVKM. CDR3 protein: CASSFLRDRGTGELFF. CDR3 coding DNA: TGTGCCAGCAGTTTCCTCCGGGACAGGGGCACCGGGGAGCTGTTTTTT.

This clonotype came up many times. This rearrangement joins TRBV11-2 to TRBJ2-5; weak D call: TRBD1 (5 bases). CDR1 and CDR2 (germline): SGHAT, FQNNGV. Trimming removed 3 bases at V and 5 bases at J, with 13 bases between. The CDR3 sequence is 14 residues long. CDR3 protein: CASSFVWGDETQYF. CDR3 in DNA: TGTGCCAGCAGCTTTGTTTGGGGCGATGAGACCCAGTACTTC.

This chain connects TRBV6-4 to TRBJ1-5; D remains unclear. The CDR3 has 13 amino acids. In germline, CDR1 is MRHNA, CDR2 SNTAGT. V was cut by 4 bases and J by 6 bases, with 10 bases left in between. In DNA, the CDR3 is TGTGCCAGCAGTGCCCTACCTGGTCAGCCCCAGCATTTT. Translated, it gives CASSALPGQPQHF.

This clonotype was counted ten times or more. The chain employs TRBV7-2 and TRBJ1-2; no clear D. Germline V gives CDR1 SGHTA, CDR2 FQGNSA. Trimming cost V 1 base and J 8 bases, with 8 bases left between them. This CDR3 is 12 amino acids long. CDR3 DNA: TGTGCCAGCAGCTTAGTCCGACTGGGCTACACCTTC. Translation gives CASSLVRLGYTF.

With regard to this clonotype: Possible read error: a much larger clone is one base away. The CDR3 spells CRGGQSTDTQYF. The CDR3, as DNA: TGCAGAGGCGGACAGAGCACAGATACGCAGTATTTT. The rearrangement joins TRBV20-1 to TRBJ2-3; TRBD1 is a possible D gene (6 bases). Germline-derived CDR1 and CDR2 are DFQATT and SNEGSKA (reference sequence). The CDR3 extends over 12 amino acids.

This clonotype was observed at least ten times. CDR3 bases: TGTGCCAGCAGTCCGAGGACCGAGCAGTACTTC. Its translation: CASSPRTEQYF. The gene calls are TRBV6-1 and TRBJ2-7; no clear D. Germline V gene data show CDR1 as MNHNS and CDR2 as SASEGT. The CDR3 totals 11 residues. V shed 5 bases and J shed 6 bases, with 8 bases lying between them.

This clonotype is classed as medium-sized. The V gene is TRBV27, the J gene TRBJ2-1, with D perhaps assigned TRBD1 or TRBD2 (6 bases each). The ends were cut back, 6 bases at V and 5 bases at J, with 14 bases in the middle. CDR3 length: 14 residues. Germline V gene data show CDR1 as MNHEY and CDR2 as SMNVEV (reference sequence). DNA of the CDR3: TGTGCCAGCAGCCGACGGGGGCCCGACAATGAGCAGTTCTTC. Amino acids: CASSRRGPDNEQFF.

V is TRBV7-3 and J is TRBJ2-2, with TRBD2 matching over 11 bases. In germline, CDR1 is SGHTA, CDR2 FQGTGA. The CDR3 totals 21 residues. J was trimmed by 5 bases and V by 2 bases; bases with no gene match: 19. The CDR3 is CASSLSLAGGPSSGKTGELFF. As DNA, the CDR3 is TGTGCCAGCAGCTTATCTTTAGCGGGAGGGCCCTCCAGTGGGAAAACCGGGGAGCTGTTTTTT.

This clonotype was observed a handful of times. An end of the junction does not agree with germline; a read error may underlie this. The chain combines TRBV18 with TRBJ1-1; D ambiguous. Looked up from germline, CDR1 is KGHSH and CDR2 is LQKENI. The length of the CDR3 is 11 residues. The CDR3 sequence: CASSPAEKEIF. In nucleotides, the CDR3 is TGTGCCAGCTCACCGGCGGAAAAGGAGATCTTT.

This clonotype was detected many times. The chain joins TRBV29-1 to TRBJ2-3; TRBD2 matches 13 bases. After removal of 4 bases from V and 0 bases from J, the junction contained 1 base not matched to a gene. The CDR3 loop spans 15 amino acids. Germline-derived CDR1 and CDR2 are SQVTM and ANQGSEA. CDR3 residues: CSVGTSGGSTDTQYF. The CDR3 nucleotides are TGCAGCGTTGGGACTAGCGGGGGTAGCACAGATACGCAGTATTTT.

The chain combines TRBV20-1 with TRBJ2-7; D call uncertain. The germline V gene has CDR1 DFQATT and CDR2 SNEGSKA (reference sequence). With 3 bases removed from V and 4 bases from J, the gap between germline ends came to 7 bases. The CDR3 runs to 11 residues. The CDR3 sequence: CSASVGYEQYF. The CDR3, as DNA: TGCAGTGCTAGTGTCGGATACGAGCAGTACTTC.